These T cell receptor beta chains were read from a single sample in a study of T cell responses to AZD1222 COVID-19 vaccine. The protocol was immunoSEQ multiplex PCR, while the TCRdb copy is restricted to in-frame clones and leaves out a portion. The sample yields about 140,000 clones, about 90% seen once. Sequencing used peripheral blood, obtained on day 0 of AZD1222 vaccination. All receptors come from an adult in good health. Each CDR3 is given with its conserved first and last residue. D genes are given only for firm matches.

TRBJ2-1	.	TRBV10-3	CAISVSETYNEQFF
TRBJ1-2	.	TRBV4-2	CASSQEAVSYGYTF
TRBJ2-2	TRBD2	TRBV3-1/TRBV3-2	CASSLAGGTGELFF
TRBJ2-3	.	TRBV2	CASKRGDTQYF
TRBJ1-5	.	TRBV9	CASSARDDQPQHF
TRBJ2-3	.	TRBV21-1	CASSRLSEGRGCTDTQYF
TRBJ1-2	.	TRBV5-4	CASTNLGGGEGRTSYGYTF
TRBJ2-1	TRBD2	TRBV6-6	CASRPPTSGSQNEQFF
TRBJ2-4	.	TRBV10-2	CASGGGNIQYF
TRBJ2-3	.	TRBV5-4	CASSLGGTRTDTQYF
TRBJ2-5	TRBD2	TRBV13	CASSLRLAGETQYF
TRBJ1-5	TRBD1	TRBV6-2/TRBV6-3	CASSYAAGGQPQHF
TRBJ1-3	.	TRBV19	CASRPNRDIYSGNTIYF
TRBJ2-3	TRBD2	TRBV7-6	CASSPLAGVRDTQYF
TRBJ2-7	.	TRBV6-5	CASRFVDEQYF
TRBJ2-1	TRBD1	TRBV3-1/TRBV3-2	CASSRGVDRVSYNEQFF
TRBJ1-3	.	TRBV2	CASRAGISGNTIYF
TRBJ2-3	.	TRBV25-1	CASTPRGAGTDTQYF
TRBJ1-2	.	TRBV28	CASTTGQPYGYTF
TRBJ1-1	.	TRBV5-5	CASSFSGANTEAFF
TRBJ1-2	TRBD1	TRBV30	CAWSRGQASYGYTF
TRBJ1-1	.	TRBV30	CAWSVNRGPEAFF
TRBJ2-7	TRBD1	TRBV28	CASSRTGRNHEQYF
TRBJ2-7	.	TRBV6-5	CASSKDWAKQYF
TRBJ2-1	TRBD2	TRBV11-2	CASSLTSGRPEQFF
TRBJ1-1	TRBD1	TRBV2	CASRIGDRGNTEAFF
TRBJ1-2	.	TRBV13	CASILRGRILGYTF
TRBJ2-7	.	TRBV12-3/TRBV12-4	CASSYGDEQYF
TRBJ2-7	TRBD1	TRBV19	CASSDSGTGFYEQYF
TRBJ2-1	.	TRBV28	CASRELDEQFF
TRBJ2-5	.	TRBV6-5	CASSYRAGWETQYF
TRBJ2-5	.	TRBV5-6	CASSPEPGPGMETQYF
TRBJ2-7	.	TRBV2	CASSGDNPMGYF
TRBJ2-1	TRBD1	TRBV14	CASSPGQGFGNEQFF
TRBJ1-2	.	TRBV4-2	CASSQDDSGVNYGYTF
TRBJ2-1	TRBD2	TRBV7-2	CASSPMSGASYNEQFF
TRBJ1-4	.	TRBV30	CAWQKQGPPYINEKLFF
TRBJ2-7	TRBD2	TRBV3-1/TRBV3-2	CASCPREGLEQYF
TRBJ1-6	.	TRBV28	CASSRTQGNNSPLHF
TRBJ1-2	.	TRBV10-3	CAISERGEHGYTF
TRBJ2-2	.	TRBV4-1	CASSQVGGGGELFF
TRBJ2-2	.	TRBV2	CASSTRAGNTGELFF
TRBJ1-5	TRBD1	TRBV29-1	CSVEATGSNQPQHF
TRBJ1-2	.	TRBV13	CASSGVEGYGYTF
TRBJ2-2	TRBD2	TRBV5-4	CASSETSGRTGELFF
TRBJ1-1	.	TRBV19	CASRDRENTEAFF
TRBJ2-7	.	TRBV18	CASSPGREQYF
TRBJ1-1	TRBD1	TRBV12-3/TRBV12-4	CASSSPTGVAFF
TRBJ2-1	TRBD2	TRBV28	CASTRLAGGLNEQFF
TRBJ2-7	.	TRBV3-1/TRBV3-2	CASSHPTGGLEGLAAASYEQYF
TRBJ2-7	TRBD1	TRBV11-2	CASSLPGTGFEQYF
TRBJ2-7	.	TRBV2	CASSDLVASPYEQYF
TRBJ1-5	.	TRBV4-1	CASSPSSDSNQPQHF
TRBJ2-7	TRBD1	TRBV12-3/TRBV12-4	CASSMGQGRQQYF